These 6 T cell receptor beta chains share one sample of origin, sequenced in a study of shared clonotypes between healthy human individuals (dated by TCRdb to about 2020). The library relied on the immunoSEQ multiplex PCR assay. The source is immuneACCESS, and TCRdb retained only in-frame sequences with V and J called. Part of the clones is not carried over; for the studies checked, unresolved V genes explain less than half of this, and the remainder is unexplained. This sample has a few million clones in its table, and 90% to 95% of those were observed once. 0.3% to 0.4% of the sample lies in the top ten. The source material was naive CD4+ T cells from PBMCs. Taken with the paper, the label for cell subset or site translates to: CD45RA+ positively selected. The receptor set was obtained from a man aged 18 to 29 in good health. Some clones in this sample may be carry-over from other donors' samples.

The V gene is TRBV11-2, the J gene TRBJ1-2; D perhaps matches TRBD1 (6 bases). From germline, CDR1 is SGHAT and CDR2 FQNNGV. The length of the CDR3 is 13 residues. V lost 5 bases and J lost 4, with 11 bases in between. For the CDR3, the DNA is TGTGCCAGCAGCAAAGACAGGACCTATGGCTACACCTTC. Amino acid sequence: CASSKDRTYGYTF.

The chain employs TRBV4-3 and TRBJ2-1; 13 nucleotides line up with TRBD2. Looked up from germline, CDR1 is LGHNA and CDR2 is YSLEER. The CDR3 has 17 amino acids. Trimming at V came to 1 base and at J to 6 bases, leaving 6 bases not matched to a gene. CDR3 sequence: CASSQGGGLAGANEQFF. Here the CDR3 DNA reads TGCGCCAGCAGCCAAGGAGGAGGACTAGCGGGAGCCAATGAGCAGTTCTTC.

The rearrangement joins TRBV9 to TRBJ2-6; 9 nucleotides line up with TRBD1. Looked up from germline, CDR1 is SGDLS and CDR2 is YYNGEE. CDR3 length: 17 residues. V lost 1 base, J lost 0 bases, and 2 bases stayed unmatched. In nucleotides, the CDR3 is TGTGCCAGCAGCGTAAGGACAGGGGCCTCTGGGGCCAACGTCCTGACTTTC. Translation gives CASSVRTGASGANVLTF.

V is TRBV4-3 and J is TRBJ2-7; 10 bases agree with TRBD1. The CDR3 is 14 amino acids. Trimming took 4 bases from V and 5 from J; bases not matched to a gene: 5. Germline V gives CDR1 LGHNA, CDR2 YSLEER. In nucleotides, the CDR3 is TGCGCCAGCAGCCTCGGGACAGGGGAGGACGAGCAGTACTTC. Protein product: CASSLGTGEDEQYF.

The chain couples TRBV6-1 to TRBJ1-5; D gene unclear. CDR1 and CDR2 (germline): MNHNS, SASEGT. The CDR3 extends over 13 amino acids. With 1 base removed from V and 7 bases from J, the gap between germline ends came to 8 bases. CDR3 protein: CASSEVKDQPQHF. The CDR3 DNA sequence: TGTGCCAGCAGTGAAGTTAAGGACCAGCCCCAGCATTTT.

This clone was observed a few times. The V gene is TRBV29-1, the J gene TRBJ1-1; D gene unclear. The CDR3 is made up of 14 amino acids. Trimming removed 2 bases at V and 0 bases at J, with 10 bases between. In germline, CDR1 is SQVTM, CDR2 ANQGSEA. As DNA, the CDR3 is TGCAGCGTTGAATTTTGGGGAATGAACACTGAAGCTTTCTTT. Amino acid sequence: CSVEFWGMNTEAFF. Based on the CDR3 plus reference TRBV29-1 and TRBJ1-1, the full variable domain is SAVISQKPSRDICQRGTSLTIQCQVDSQVTMMFWYRQQPGQSLTLIATANQGSEATYESGFVIDKFPISRPNLTFSTLTVSNMSPEDSSIYLCSVEFWGMNTEAFFGQGTRLTVV.